This T cell receptor beta chain emerged from a study of blood T cell repertoires in COVID-19. Study-level information: PBMCs, B-cell-depleted T cells, or T cells were the source of the cDNA or gDNA that made up the material.

The protocol was immunoSEQ multiplex PCR, while the TCRdb copy is restricted to in-frame clones and leaves out a portion. The sample yields hundreds of thousands of clones, about four fifths seen once. Germline trimming cut 6 bases from V and 8 bases from J; bases unmatched to any gene: 12. CDR3 length: 14 residues. Germline V lookup: CDR1 GTSNPN, CDR2 SVGIG (reference sequence). The sequencing sample was made of PBMCs or T cells enriched from blood (not recorded which). The chain couples TRBV30 to TRBJ2-1, with 8 bases matching TRBD2. This TCR derives from a woman aged 50 to 60 who had been exposed to COVID-19. The CDR3 spells CACAGGKLGDEQFF. As DNA, the CDR3 is TGTGCCTGCGCGGGGGGCAAGCTAGGCGATGAGCAGTTCTTC. The variable domain in full, completed from reference TRBV30 and TRBJ2-1, reads SQTIHQWPATLVQPVGSPLSLECTVEGTSNPNLYWYRQAAGRGLQLLFYSVGIGQISSEVPQNLSASRPQDRQFILSSKKLLLSDSGFYLCACAGGKLGDEQFFGPGTRLTVL.